This entry lists 5 T cell receptor beta chains sequenced from one sample in a study of blood T cells in healthy people across ages. Next came a second PCR, run for about 6 to 11 cycles, which used a sample-barcoded 5' primer along with a J-beta primer mix. TCRdb ran MiXCR on the 5' RACE reads and lists one entry per CDR3 protein. Seen here are 1.5 million to 2 million distinct CDR3 sequences, around 42% observed once, and the top ten hold roughly 23%. The sequencing input was blood. The receptors originated from a human donor in good health.

The J gene is TRBJ2-4, the V gene TRBV5-1, with D possibly TRBD1 on 6 matching bases. The J call could be wrong; TRBJ2-7 is a better fit for the DNA end. The CDR3 extends over 15 amino acids. Germline assignment: CDR1 SGHRS and CDR2 YFSETQ. CDR3 protein: CASSLDGTPYYEQYF. CDR3 nucleotides: TGCGCCAGCAGCTTGGATGGGACACCATACTACGAGCAGTACTTC.

V usage is TRBV4-1 and J usage is TRBJ1-2; weak D call: TRBD1 (6 bases). Germline CDR1 MGHRA, CDR2 YSYEKL. Trimming left V 0 bases short and J 0 bases short, with 14 bases between. CDR3 length: 17 amino acids. The DNA of the CDR3 is TGCGCCAGCAGCCAAGATCGAGGGGGAGAATCTAACTATGGCTACACCTTC. Translation gives CASSQDRGGESNYGYTF.

This clonotype was observed a single time. This chain connects TRBV11-2 to TRBJ2-4; D remains ambiguous. The J call is uncertain, as TRBJ2-5 better fits the DNA end. The CDR3 has 14 amino acids. From germline, CDR1 is SGHAT and CDR2 FQNNGV. In DNA form, the CDR3 reads TGTGCCAGCAGCTTACAGTCCCCCGGAGAGACCCAGTACTTC. It codes for CASSLQSPGETQYF.

This chain uses TRBV29-1 with TRBJ2-1; D is perhaps TRBD2 (5 bases). The CDR3 covers 14 residues. Trimming left V 4 bases short and J 0 bases short, with 10 bases between. Germline CDR1 is SQVTM and CDR2 is ANQGSEA. Here the CDR3 DNA reads TGCAGCGTTGTGGAGGTGAACTCCTACAATGAGCAGTTCTTC. This codes for CSVVEVNSYNEQFF.

Only a few counts were recorded for this clonotype. This sequence joins TRBV5-1 and TRBJ1-6; D uncertain. The CDR3 sequence is 14 residues long. V was clipped by 3 bases and J by 8 bases, with 12 bases between them. Germline CDR1 and CDR2: SGHRS and YFSETQ. CDR3: CASSSAGHDSPLHF. In DNA, the CDR3 is TGCGCCAGCAGCTCGGCCGGGCACGATTCACCCCTCCACTTT.